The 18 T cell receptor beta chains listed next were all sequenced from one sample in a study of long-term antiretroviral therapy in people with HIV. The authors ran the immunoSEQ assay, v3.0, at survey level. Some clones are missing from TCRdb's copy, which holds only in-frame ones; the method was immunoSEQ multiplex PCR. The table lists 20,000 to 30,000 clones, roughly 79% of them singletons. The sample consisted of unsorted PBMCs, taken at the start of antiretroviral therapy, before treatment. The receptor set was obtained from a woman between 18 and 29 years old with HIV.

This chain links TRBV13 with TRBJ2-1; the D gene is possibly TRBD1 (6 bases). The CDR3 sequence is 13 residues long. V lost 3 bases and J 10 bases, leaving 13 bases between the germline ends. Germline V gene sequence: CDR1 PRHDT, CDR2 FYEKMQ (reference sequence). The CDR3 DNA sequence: TGTGCCAGCAGCTTCGATCTCACAGGGGAGCAGTTCTTC. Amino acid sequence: CASSFDLTGEQFF.

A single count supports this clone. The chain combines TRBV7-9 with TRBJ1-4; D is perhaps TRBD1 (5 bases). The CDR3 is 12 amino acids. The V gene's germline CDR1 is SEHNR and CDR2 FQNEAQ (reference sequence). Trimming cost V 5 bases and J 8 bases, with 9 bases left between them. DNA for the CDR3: TGTGCCAGCAGCGCCGAGGGGGAAAAACTGTTTTTT. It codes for CASSAEGEKLFF.

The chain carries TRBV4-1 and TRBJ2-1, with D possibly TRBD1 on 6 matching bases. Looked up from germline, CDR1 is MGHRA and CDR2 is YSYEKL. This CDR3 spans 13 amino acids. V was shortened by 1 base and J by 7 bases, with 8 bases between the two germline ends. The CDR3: CASSQGRGNEQFF. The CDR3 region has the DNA TGCGCCAGCAGCCAAGGTAGGGGGAATGAGCAGTTCTTC.

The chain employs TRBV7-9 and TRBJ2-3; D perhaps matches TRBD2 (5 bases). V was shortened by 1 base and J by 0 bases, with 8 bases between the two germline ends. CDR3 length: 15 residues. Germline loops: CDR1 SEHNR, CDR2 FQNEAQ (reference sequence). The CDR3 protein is CASSLVATSTDTQYF. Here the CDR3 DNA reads TGTGCCAGCAGCTTAGTAGCGACTAGCACAGATACGCAGTATTTT.

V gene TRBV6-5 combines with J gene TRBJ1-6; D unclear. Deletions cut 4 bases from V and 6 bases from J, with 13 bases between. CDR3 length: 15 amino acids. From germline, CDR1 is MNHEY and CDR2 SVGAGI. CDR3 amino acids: CASSSHSGINSPLHF. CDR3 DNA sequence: TGTGCCAGCAGTTCCCACTCGGGAATTAATTCACCCCTCCACTTT.

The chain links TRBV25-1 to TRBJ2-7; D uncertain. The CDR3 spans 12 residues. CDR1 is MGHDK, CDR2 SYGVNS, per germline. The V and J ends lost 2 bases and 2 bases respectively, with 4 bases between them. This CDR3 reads CASSEGPYEQYF. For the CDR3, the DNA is TGTGCCAGCAGTGAAGGCCCCTACGAGCAGTACTTC.

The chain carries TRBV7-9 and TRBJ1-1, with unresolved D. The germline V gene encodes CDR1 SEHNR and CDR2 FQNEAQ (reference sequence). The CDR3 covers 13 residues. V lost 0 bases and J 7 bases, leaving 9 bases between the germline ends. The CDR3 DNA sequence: TGTGCCAGCAGCTTAGCGAGGGAGGTTGAAGCTTTCTTT. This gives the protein CASSLAREVEAFF.

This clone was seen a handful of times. Written as DNA, the CDR3 is TGTGCCAGCAGCTTAGGGGGACAGGGGGGGAGAGGGAACACTGAAGCTTTCTTT. It is translated as CASSLGGQGGRGNTEAFF. V and J are TRBV7-9 and TRBJ1-1; TRBD1 matches at 11 bases. This CDR3 has 18 amino acids. Germline V gene sequence: CDR1 SEHNR, CDR2 FQNEAQ (reference sequence). The trim removed 1 base at V and 1 base at J, leaving 8 bases unmatched. The full variable domain, its missing parts supplied by reference TRBV7-9 and TRBJ1-1, is DTGVSQNPRHKITKRGQNVTFRCDPISEHNRLYWYRQTLGQGPEFLTYFQNEAQLEKSRLLSDRFSAERPKGSFSTLEIQRTEQGDSAMYLCASSLGGQGGRGNTEAFFGQGTRLTVV.

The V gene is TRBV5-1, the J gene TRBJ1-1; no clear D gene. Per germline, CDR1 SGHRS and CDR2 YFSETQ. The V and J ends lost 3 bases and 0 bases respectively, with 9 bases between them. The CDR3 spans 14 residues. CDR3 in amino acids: CASSSGSMNTEAFF. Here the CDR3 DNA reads TGCGCCAGCAGCTCCGGCAGTATGAACACTGAAGCTTTCTTT.

The CDR3 reads CASSGANYGYTF. The CDR3 DNA reads TGTGCCAGCAGTGGGGCTAACTATGGCTACACCTTC. This chain connects TRBV7-9 to TRBJ1-2; D is undetermined. The CDR3 spans 12 residues. V was cut by 6 bases and J by 0 bases, with 5 bases left in between. From germline, CDR1 is SEHNR and CDR2 FQNEAQ (reference sequence).

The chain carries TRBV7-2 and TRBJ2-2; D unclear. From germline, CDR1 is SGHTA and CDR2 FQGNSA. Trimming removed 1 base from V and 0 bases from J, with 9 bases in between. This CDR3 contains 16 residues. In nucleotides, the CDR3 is TGTGCCAGCAGCTTAGAGGCCAGCTCGAACACCGGGGAGCTGTTTTTT. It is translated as CASSLEASSNTGELFF.

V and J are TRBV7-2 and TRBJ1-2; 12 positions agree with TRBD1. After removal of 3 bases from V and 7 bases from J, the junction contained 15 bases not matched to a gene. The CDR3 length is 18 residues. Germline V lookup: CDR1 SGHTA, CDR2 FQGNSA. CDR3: CASSFNGGGDRGLGGYTF. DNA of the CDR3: TGTGCCAGCAGCTTTAATGGTGGGGGGGACAGGGGGCTTGGTGGCTACACCTTC.

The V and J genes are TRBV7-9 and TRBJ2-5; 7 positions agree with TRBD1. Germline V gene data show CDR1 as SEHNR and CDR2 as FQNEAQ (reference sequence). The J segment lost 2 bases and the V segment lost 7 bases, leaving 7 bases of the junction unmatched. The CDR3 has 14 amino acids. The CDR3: CASNEQTGQETQYF. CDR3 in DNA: TGTGCCAGCAACGAGCAGACAGGGCAAGAGACCCAGTACTTC.

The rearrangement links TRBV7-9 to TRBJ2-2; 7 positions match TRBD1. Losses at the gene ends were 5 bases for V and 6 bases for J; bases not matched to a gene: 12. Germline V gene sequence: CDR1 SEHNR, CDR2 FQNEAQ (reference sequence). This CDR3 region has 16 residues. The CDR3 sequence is CASSAQTGAGAGELFF. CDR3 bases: TGTGCCAGCAGCGCCCAAACAGGGGCGGGCGCCGGGGAGCTGTTTTTT. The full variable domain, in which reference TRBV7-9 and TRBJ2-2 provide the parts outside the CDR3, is DTGVSQNPRHKITKRGQNVTFRCDPISEHNRLYWYRQTLGQGPEFLTYFQNEAQLEKSRLLSDRFSAERPKGSFSTLEIQRTEQGDSAMYLCASSAQTGAGAGELFFGEGSRLTVL.

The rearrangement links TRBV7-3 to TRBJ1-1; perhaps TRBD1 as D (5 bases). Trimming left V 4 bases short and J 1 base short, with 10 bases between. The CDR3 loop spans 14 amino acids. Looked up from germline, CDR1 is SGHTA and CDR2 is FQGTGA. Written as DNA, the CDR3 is TGTGCCAGCAGCTCCCAGGGTTCGAACACTGAAGCTTTCTTT. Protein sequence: CASSSQGSNTEAFF.

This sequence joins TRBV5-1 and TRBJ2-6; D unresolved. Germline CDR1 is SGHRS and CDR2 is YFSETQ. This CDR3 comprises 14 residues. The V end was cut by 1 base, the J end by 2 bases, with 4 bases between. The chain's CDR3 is CASSLSTGANVLTF. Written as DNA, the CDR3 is TGCGCCAGCAGCTTGAGTACTGGGGCCAACGTCCTGACTTTC.

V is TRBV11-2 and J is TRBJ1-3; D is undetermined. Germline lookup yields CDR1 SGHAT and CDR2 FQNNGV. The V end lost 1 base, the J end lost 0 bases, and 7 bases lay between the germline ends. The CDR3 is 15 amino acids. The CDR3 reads CASSLAGGSGNTIYF. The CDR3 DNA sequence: TGTGCCAGCAGCTTAGCGGGTGGCTCTGGAAACACCATATATTTT.

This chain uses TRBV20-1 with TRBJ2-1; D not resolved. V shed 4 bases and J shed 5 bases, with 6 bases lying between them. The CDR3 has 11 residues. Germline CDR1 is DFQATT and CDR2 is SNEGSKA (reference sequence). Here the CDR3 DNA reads TGCAGTGCTAAACGGGACAATGAGCAGTTCTTC. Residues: CSAKRDNEQFF.